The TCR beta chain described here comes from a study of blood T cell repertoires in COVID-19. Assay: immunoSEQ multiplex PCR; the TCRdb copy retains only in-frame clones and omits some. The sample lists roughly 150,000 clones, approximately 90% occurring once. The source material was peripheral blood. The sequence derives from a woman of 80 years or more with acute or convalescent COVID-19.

CDR3 loop: CASTKEGLPRTDTQYF. CDR3 DNA: TGTGCCAGCACCAAGGAGGGACTCCCACGGACAGATACGCAGTATTTT. The chain is built from TRBV21-1 and TRBJ2-3; the D call of TRBD2 is as the table states it, not checked on the DNA. TRBV21-1 represents a pseudogene. This CDR3 comprises 16 residues.